The 21 T cell receptor beta chains reported below all come from one sample, sequenced in a study of response to subunit inactivated influenza vaccine. TCRdb reanalysed the RT-PCR reads using MiXCR and keeps one entry per CDR3 protein. The sample holds about 700,000 distinct CDR3 sequences; about 15% are singletons and the top ten take approximately 7%. Source: PBMCs from blood, taken 14 to 15 days before vaccination. These receptors came from a man aged 45 to 65 who received an inactivated influenza vaccine.

In this sample, this clonotype turned up a few times. J is TRBJ1-1 and V is TRBV12-3 or TRBV12-4, with D possibly TRBD1 on 5 matching bases. This CDR3 region has 13 residues. V lost 6 bases, J lost 7 bases, and 15 bases lay in between. This CDR3 reads CASSLGQDLEAFF. The CDR3 DNA follows: TGTGCCAGCAGCCTGGGGCAGGACCTTGAAGCTTTCTTT.

This clonotype was counted at least ten times. The V gene is TRBV27, the J gene TRBJ2-5; unclear D gene. V was cut by 1 base and J by 0 bases, with 12 bases left in between. The CDR3 runs to 16 residues. CDR1 is MNHEY, CDR2 SMNVEV, per germline (reference sequence). The CDR3 DNA follows: TGTGCCAGCAGTTTATTAGGTGACTCGAACCAAGAGACCCAGTACTTC. Amino acids: CASSLLGDSNQETQYF.

The chain links TRBV5-1 to TRBJ2-2; TRBD2 matches at 7 bases. Unmatched junction bases numbered 10, after V lost 5 bases and J lost 6 bases. This CDR3 has 15 amino acids. The germline V gene has CDR1 SGHRS and CDR2 YFSETQ. CDR3 amino acids: CASSSMTSNPGELFF. CDR3 sequence (DNA): TGCGCCAGCAGTTCGATGACTAGCAACCCCGGGGAGCTGTTTTTT.

Only a few counts were recorded for this clonotype. This rearrangement joins TRBV20-1 to TRBJ2-7; 8 bases match TRBD1. The trim removed 3 bases at V and 4 bases at J, leaving 5 bases unmatched. This CDR3 has 13 amino acids. Germline values: CDR1 DFQATT, CDR2 SNEGSKA (reference sequence). CDR3 protein: CSASPRGLYEQYF. The CDR3 region has the DNA TGCAGTGCTAGTCCCAGGGGGCTTTACGAGCAGTACTTC.

The table lists this clonotype with a few counts. The chain couples TRBV7-8 to TRBJ2-1; TRBD1 aligns across 11 bases. CDR1 and CDR2 from the germline V gene are SGHVS and FQNEAQ. The CDR3 totals 16 residues. V was clipped by 4 bases and J by 6 bases; unmatched bases: 8. CDR3 nucleotides: TGTGCCAGCAGCTATCCCGGGACAGGGGGATTCAATGAGCAGTTCTTC. Amino acid sequence: CASSYPGTGGFNEQFF.

The table lists this clonotype with a few counts. The V gene is TRBV13, the J gene TRBJ2-1; perhaps TRBD1 as D (5 bases). Germline V lookup: CDR1 PRHDT, CDR2 FYEKMQ (reference sequence). Trimming pared 5 bases from V and 7 bases from J, leaving 15 bases between. CDR3 size: 14 residues. The CDR3 protein is CASSVPQGGNEQFF. CDR3 nucleotides: TGTGCCAGCAGCGTCCCGCAGGGTGGGAATGAGCAGTTCTTC.

This clonotype was counted between two and nine times. The chain links TRBV5-1 to TRBJ2-1; 7 bases are a match to TRBD1. V was pared by 4 bases and J by 2 bases, with 9 bases of the junction left unmatched. CDR3 length: 16 residues. The V gene's germline CDR1 is SGHRS and CDR2 YFSETQ. For the CDR3, the DNA is TGCGCCAGCAGCCCACCCCGGCAGGGGGCCTACAATGAGCAGTTCTTC. This sequence encodes CASSPPRQGAYNEQFF.

This clonotype has a handful of counts. The chain couples TRBV24-1 to TRBJ2-1; 7 bases map to TRBD2. V trimming: 3 bases; J trimming: 5 bases; junction bases outside the gene matches: 12. This CDR3 has 17 amino acids. The germline CDR1 and CDR2 sequences are KGHDR and SFDVKD. CDR3: CATSDPSGTASNNEQFF. The CDR3 region has the DNA TGTGCCACCAGTGATCCTAGCGGAACTGCCAGTAACAATGAGCAGTTCTTC.

This clonotype was recorded many times. V usage is TRBV12-3 or TRBV12-4 and J usage is TRBJ1-3, with 7 bases fitting TRBD1. The CDR3 length is 14 residues. With 6 bases clipped from V and 2 bases from J, the junction kept 4 bases outside the gene matches. CDR3 protein: CASRPQGAGNTIYF. The CDR3 DNA reads TGTGCCAGCAGACCCCAGGGGGCTGGAAACACCATATATTTT.

This clonotype has more than one count but fewer than ten. The V call is TRBV28, the J call TRBJ2-5; D call uncertain. The germline gives CDR1 MDHEN, CDR2 SYDVKM. V shed 8 bases and J shed 4 bases, with 20 bases lying between them. The CDR3 spans 15 residues. The CDR3 coding sequence is TGTGCCAGCGAATCCCCCCGGGCCTTGGTAGAGACCCAGTACTTC. Translation: CASESPRALVETQYF.

The chain joins TRBV4-1 to TRBJ2-1; the D is unclear. V lost 1 base, J lost 4 bases, and 11 bases lay in between. There are 15 residues in the CDR3. Per germline, CDR1 MGHRA and CDR2 YSYEKL. The CDR3 bases are TGCGCCAGCAGCCAAGTTATTACCTGGTACAATGAGCAGTTCTTC. It specifies CASSQVITWYNEQFF.

This chain uses TRBV20-1 with TRBJ1-4, with 7 bases fitting TRBD1. With V trimmed by 4 bases and J by 0 bases, 8 bases remained unmatched. This CDR3 comprises 16 residues. From germline, CDR1 is DFQATT and CDR2 SNEGSKA (reference sequence). The CDR3 DNA sequence: TGCAGTGCTACGGAAATTACAGGGGCAACTAATGAAAAACTGTTTTTT. This codes for CSATEITGATNEKLFF.

This chain uses TRBV28 with TRBJ2-7; a weak D match, TRBD2 (5 bases). The CDR3 length is 14 residues. CDR1 is MDHEN, CDR2 SYDVKM, per germline. V was pared by 5 bases and J by 7 bases, with 18 bases between. In DNA, the CDR3 is TGTGCCAGCAGTAGAATGGTGCGGACTGGGGAGCAGTACTTC. This sequence encodes CASSRMVRTGEQYF.

The chain carries TRBV6-1 and TRBJ2-3, with a possible D match to TRBD1 (6 bases). V dropped 10 bases and J dropped 2 bases, with 19 bases sitting between them. The germline gives CDR1 MNHNS, CDR2 SASEGT. This CDR3 is 15 amino acids long. CDR3 sequence reads: CATETGWRVTDTQYF. CDR3 coding DNA: TGTGCCACCGAGACAGGCTGGCGGGTCACAGATACGCAGTATTTT.

The V and J genes are TRBV20-1 and TRBJ2-5; 11 nucleotides line up with TRBD2. The CDR3 totals 16 residues. The germline V gene has CDR1 DFQATT and CDR2 SNEGSKA (reference sequence). With V trimmed by 6 bases and J by 1 base, 10 bases remained unmatched. DNA for the CDR3: TGCAGTGCCGGTACCCCGGGACTAGCGGTCCAAGAGACCCAGTACTTC. It encodes CSAGTPGLAVQETQYF.

This clonotype was observed at least ten times. The J gene is TRBJ2-2, the V gene TRBV7-7; 9 bases are shared with TRBD1. Per the germline V gene, CDR1 is SSHAT and CDR2 is FNYEAQ (reference sequence). The CDR3 is 15 amino acids. J lost 4 bases, V lost 5 bases, and 5 bases had no gene match. DNA of the CDR3: TGTGCCAGCAGCCCCGGGACAGGGATCACCGGGGAGCTGTTTTTT. It specifies CASSPGTGITGELFF.

The table lists this clonotype with a few counts. This chain uses TRBV7-2 with TRBJ2-5; D is unclear. V was cut by 6 bases and J by 1 base, with 15 bases left in between. The CDR3 has 15 residues. The germline V gene encodes CDR1 SGHTA and CDR2 FQGNSA. The CDR3 spells CASSSNLLIQETQYF. DNA for the CDR3: TGTGCCAGCAGTTCGAACCTCTTGATCCAAGAGACCCAGTACTTC.

In its sample, this clonotype was seen many times. V and J are TRBV5-1 and TRBJ2-5, with D perhaps TRBD2 (6 bases). Germline values: CDR1 SGHRS, CDR2 YFSETQ. V dropped 4 bases and J dropped 5 bases, with 12 bases sitting between them. CDR3 length: 13 amino acids. The CDR3 region is CASSLREPETQYF. In DNA form, the CDR3 reads TGCGCCAGCAGCCTCCGGGAGCCGGAGACCCAGTACTTC.

This clonotype occurred many times. The rearrangement links TRBV4-2 to TRBJ1-1; D is perhaps TRBD1 (6 bases). The CDR3 contains 15 residues. CDR1 is LGHNA and CDR2 is YNFKEQ in the germline V gene. V dropped 4 bases and J dropped 5 bases, with 17 bases sitting between them. The CDR3 reads CASSLLQLTGTEAFF. DNA for the CDR3: TGTGCCAGCAGCCTCCTACAACTCACAGGGACTGAAGCTTTCTTT.

The V gene is TRBV5-1, the J gene TRBJ2-5, with D possibly matching TRBD1 (5 bases). Trimming shortened V by 0 bases and J by 1 base, and 13 bases separated the two germline ends. Germline V lookup: CDR1 SGHRS, CDR2 YFSETQ. The CDR3 extends over 16 amino acids. CDR3 bases: TGCGCCAGCAGCTTGGGGGGCTCCCTACCCCAAGAGACCCAGTACTTC. Protein sequence: CASSLGGSLPQETQYF.

At least ten counts were recorded for this clonotype. The chain joins TRBV15 to TRBJ1-2; 10 positions match TRBD1. V lost 5 bases to trimming and J lost 3 bases; unmatched junction nucleotides: 6. The CDR3 extends over 15 amino acids. Germline lookup yields CDR1 LNHNV and CDR2 YYDKDF (reference sequence). In DNA, the CDR3 is TGTGCCACCAGCGGAGTGGGACAGGGGTACTATGGCTACACCTTC. Protein: CATSGVGQGYYGYTF.